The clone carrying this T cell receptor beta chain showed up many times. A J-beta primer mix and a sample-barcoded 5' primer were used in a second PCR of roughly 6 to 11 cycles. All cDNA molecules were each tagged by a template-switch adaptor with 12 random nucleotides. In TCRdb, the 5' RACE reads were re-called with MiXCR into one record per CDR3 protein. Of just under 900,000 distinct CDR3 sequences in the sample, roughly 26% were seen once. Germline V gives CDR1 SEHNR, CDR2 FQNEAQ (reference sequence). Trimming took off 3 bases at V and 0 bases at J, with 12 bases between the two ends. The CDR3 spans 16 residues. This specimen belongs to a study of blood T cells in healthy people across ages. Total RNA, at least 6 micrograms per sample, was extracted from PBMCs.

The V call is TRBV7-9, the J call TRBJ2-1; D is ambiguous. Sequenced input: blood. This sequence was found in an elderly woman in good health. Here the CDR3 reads CASSFLMASSYNEQFF. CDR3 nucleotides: TGTGCCAGCAGCTTTTTGATGGCCAGCTCCTACAATGAGCAGTTCTTC.